Listed below are T cell receptor beta chains from one sample, sequenced in a study of vaccination effects on CD4 cells after COVID-19. For these TCRs, the target antigens are not known. Repertoires were generated with immunoSEQ multiplex PCR, while TCRdb's copy carries only in-frame clones and drops some. The sample shows tens of thousands of clones, about 72% of them seen only once. Source: CD4+ T cells from PBMCs cultured with HCoV-229E spike peptides, taken before COVID-19 vaccination. The receptor set was obtained from a human donor who received a COVID-19 vaccine. The conserved cysteine and the conserved F or W are not part of the CDR3 here. Size is stated for part of the rows, as once, few or many counts, or as a class when the clone is expanded.

length,V,J,size,CDR3
13,TRBV28,TRBJ2-7,-,ASSLWASGGYEQY
14,TRBV5-1,TRBJ2-2,-,ASIRDRMENTGELF
13,TRBV9,TRBJ1-2,-,ASSVEAEANYGYT
13,TRBV5-1,TRBJ1-2,-,ASSLGTGLNYGYT
14,TRBV27,TRBJ1-1,-,ASSLWAGRGNTEAF
10,TRBV18,TRBJ1-2,few,ASSPGQYGYT
12,TRBV5-6,TRBJ1-1,few,ASSGMGARTEAF
14,TRBV6-1,TRBJ1-2,-,ASSEERGGAGYGYT
10,TRBV12-3/TRBV12-4,TRBJ1-2,-,ASSLGERGYT
12,TRBV27,TRBJ2-7,-,ASSLGGGIYEQY
14,TRBV7-2,TRBJ2-7,once,ASSLSVGQGMYEQY
13,TRBV28,TRBJ2-7,-,ASSLSSFGFYEQY
12,TRBV20-1,TRBJ1-5,-,SASFWGPNQPQH
13,TRBV5-4,TRBJ2-3,-,ASSSWAGGPDTQY
14,TRBV4-1,TRBJ1-6,few,ASSQGPSEVNSPLH
14,TRBV27,TRBJ1-2,-,ASSSGFATGNYGYT
15,TRBV7-9,TRBJ1-2,few,ASSFGLGKGMSYGYT
11,TRBV19,TRBJ1-3,few,ASSFAPGNTIY
13,TRBV25-1,TRBJ1-4,-,ASTRGSLSNEKLF
12,TRBV2,TRBJ2-3,many,ASRERASTDTQY
12,TRBV25-1,TRBJ2-3,-,ASSEWDEADTQY
11,TRBV19,TRBJ2-5,-,ASSGTWRGTQY
14,TRBV19,TRBJ2-3,few,ATSRGRLAYTDTQY
17,TRBV4-2,TRBJ2-2,-,ASSQVGSGLAGFTGELF
10,TRBV12-3/TRBV12-4,TRBJ1-1,few,ASSLTSSEAF
13,TRBV6-2/TRBV6-3,TRBJ1-2,-,ASSYGQGLFYGYT
13,TRBV9,TRBJ2-1,-,ASSVSGGPYNEQF